This T cell receptor (beta chain) was recovered during a study of T cells of healthy individuals. TCRdb recomputed calls from the 5' RACE reads with MiXCR, one row per CDR3 protein. Of 90,000 to 100,000 distinct CDR3 sequences in the sample, 17% were seen once. Germline loops: CDR1 SGHVS, CDR2 FQNEAQ. The CDR3 has 17 amino acids. The J segment lost 0 bases and the V segment lost 2 bases, leaving 6 bases of the junction unmatched. The receptor's source is a human donor in good health. V is TRBV7-8 and J is TRBJ2-2; 7 bases line up with TRBD2. CDR3: CASSLMAAGANTGELFF. In nucleotides, the CDR3 is TGTGCCAGCAGCTTAATGGCGGCGGGGGCGAACACCGGGGAGCTGTTTTTT.